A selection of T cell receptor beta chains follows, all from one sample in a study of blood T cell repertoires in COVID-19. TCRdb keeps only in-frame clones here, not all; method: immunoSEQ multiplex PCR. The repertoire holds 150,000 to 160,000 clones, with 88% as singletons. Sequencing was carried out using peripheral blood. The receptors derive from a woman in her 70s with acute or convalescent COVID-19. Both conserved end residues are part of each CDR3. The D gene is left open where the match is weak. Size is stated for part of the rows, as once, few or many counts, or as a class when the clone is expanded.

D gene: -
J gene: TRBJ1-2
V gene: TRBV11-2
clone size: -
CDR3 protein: CASSLDRVGGYGYTF
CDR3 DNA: TGTGCCAGCAGCTTAGATCGGGTAGGCGGCTATGGCTACACCTTC

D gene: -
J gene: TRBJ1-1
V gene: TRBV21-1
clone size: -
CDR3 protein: CAGAQGGNTEAFF
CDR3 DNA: TGTGCCGGAGCTCAGGGGGGGAACACTGAAGCTTTCTTT

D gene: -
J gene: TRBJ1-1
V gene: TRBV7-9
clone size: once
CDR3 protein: CASSLTRITEAFF
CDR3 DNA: TGTGCCAGCAGCTTGACACGTATCACTGAAGCTTTCTTT

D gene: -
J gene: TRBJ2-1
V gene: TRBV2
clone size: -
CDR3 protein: CASNRRIPAGNEQFF
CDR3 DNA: TGTGCCAGCAACCGTAGGATCCCCGCGGGCAATGAGCAGTTCTTC

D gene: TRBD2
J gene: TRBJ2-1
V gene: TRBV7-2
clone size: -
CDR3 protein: CASSYRLAAGDEQFF
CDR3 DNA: TGTGCCAGCAGCTACAGACTAGCGGCAGGGGATGAGCAGTTCTTC

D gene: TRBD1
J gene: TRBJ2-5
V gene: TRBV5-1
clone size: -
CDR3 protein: CASSLSEGQSAETQYF
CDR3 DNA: TGCGCCAGCAGCTTGTCCGAGGGACAGTCGGCGGAGACCCAGTACTTC

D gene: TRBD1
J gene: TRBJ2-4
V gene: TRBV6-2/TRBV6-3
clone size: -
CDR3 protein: CASSYPRQGFNIQYF
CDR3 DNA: TGTGCCAGCAGTTACCCCAGACAGGGGTTCAACATTCAGTACTTC

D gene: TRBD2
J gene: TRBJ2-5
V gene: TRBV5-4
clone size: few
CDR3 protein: CASSQPSGGGGTQYF
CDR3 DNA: TGTGCCAGCAGCCAACCTAGCGGGGGGGGAGGGACCCAGTACTTC

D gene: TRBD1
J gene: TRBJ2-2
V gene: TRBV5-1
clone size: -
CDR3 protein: CASAEDRGQTGELFF
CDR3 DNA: TGCGCCAGCGCGGAGGACAGGGGGCAAACCGGGGAGCTGTTTTTT

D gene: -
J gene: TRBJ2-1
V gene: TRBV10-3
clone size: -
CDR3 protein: CATLGLNNNEQFF
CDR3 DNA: TGTGCCACGTTGGGACTGAACAACAATGAGCAGTTCTTC

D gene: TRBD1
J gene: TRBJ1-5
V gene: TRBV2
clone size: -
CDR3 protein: CASRDDRANQPQHF
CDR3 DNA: TGTGCCAGCAGGGACGACAGGGCGAATCAGCCCCAGCATTTT

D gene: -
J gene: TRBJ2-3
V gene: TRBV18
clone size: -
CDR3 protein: CASSPATDTQYF
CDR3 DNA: TGTGCCAGCTCACCAGCGACAGATACGCAGTATTTT

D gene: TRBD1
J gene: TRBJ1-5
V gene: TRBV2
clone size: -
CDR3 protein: CASRGRQGGQPQHF
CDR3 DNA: TGTGCCAGCAGGGGCCGACAGGGGGGTCAGCCCCAGCATTTT

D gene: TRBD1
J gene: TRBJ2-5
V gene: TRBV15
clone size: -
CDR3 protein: CATSRKGDRGQETQYF
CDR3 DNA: TGTGCCACCAGCAGAAAGGGGGACAGGGGGCAAGAGACCCAGTACTTC

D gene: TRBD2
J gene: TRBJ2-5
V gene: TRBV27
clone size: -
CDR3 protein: CASSLMGLAGGRETQYF
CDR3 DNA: TGTGCCAGCAGCCTAATGGGACTAGCGGGGGGGCGGGAGACCCAGTACTTC

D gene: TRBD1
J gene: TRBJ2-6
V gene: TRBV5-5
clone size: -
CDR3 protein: CASSLGQGAVGANVLTF
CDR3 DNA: TGTGCCAGCAGCTTGGGACAGGGGGCCGTTGGGGCCAACGTCCTGACTTTC

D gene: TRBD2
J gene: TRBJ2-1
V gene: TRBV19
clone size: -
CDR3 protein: CASSTASGGGEQFF
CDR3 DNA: TGTGCCAGTAGTACGGCTAGCGGGGGGGGTGAGCAGTTCTTC

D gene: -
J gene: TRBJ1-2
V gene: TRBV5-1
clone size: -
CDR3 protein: CASSLGPGGYTF
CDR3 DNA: TGCGCCAGCAGCTTGGGTCCAGGAGGCTACACCTTC